The T cell receptor beta chain described here comes from a study of Ad26.COV2.S vaccination and SARS-CoV-2 variants. V was pared by 1 base and J by 9 bases, with 12 bases between. The CDR3 has 13 residues. CDR1 is SEHNR and CDR2 is FQNEAQ in the germline V gene (reference sequence). Noted treatment: around 19 received Ad26.COV2.S at low or high dose, single or two shots; five or six received placebo; per-sample allocation not given. Following the first vaccine or placebo injection, samples were taken on day 63. This table comes from immunoSEQ multiplex PCR, and its TCRdb copy is limited to in-frame clones, with some not included. The sample yields about 350,000 clones, roughly 90% seen once.

The sequence was collected from a person aged 18 to 59 who received the Ad26.COV2.S COVID-19 vaccine or a placebo. This sample comprised peripheral blood, obtained in a trial of Ad26.COV2.S vaccine versus placebo. The rearrangement links TRBV7-9 to TRBJ1-2, with D possibly TRBD1 on 5 matching bases. CDR3: CASSLGEGRSYTF. The DNA of the CDR3 is TGTGCCAGCAGCTTAGGGGAGGGGCGAAGCTACACCTTC. Looking up the rest from reference TRBV7-9 and TRBJ1-2 gives the full variable domain: DTGVSQNPRHKITKRGQNVTFRCDPISEHNRLYWYRQTLGQGPEFLTYFQNEAQLEKSRLLSDRFSAERPKGSFSTLEIQRTEQGDSAMYLCASSLGEGRSYTFGSGTRLTVV.